These T cell receptor beta chains were read from a single sample in a study of CD8+ T cells in alopecia areata. The table came from immunoSEQ multiplex PCR; TCRdb's copy has only in-frame clones and leaves some out. The data contain 150,000 to 200,000 clones, 60% of them singletons. The sample was CD4+ T cells sorted from blood, taken at week 24, from a patient treated with tofacitinib. The receptor set was obtained from a human donor with alopecia areata. The CDR3 runs from the conserved cysteine through the conserved F or W. D genes are given only for firm matches. The size entry is marked missing in some rows and otherwise reads once, few, many or a size class.

V: TRBV7-2
J: TRBJ2-7
size: -
D: -
CDR3: CASSLVLTRAAYEQYF
DNA: TGTGCCAGCAGCTTAGTTTTGACAAGGGCAGCCTACGAGCAGTACTTC

V: TRBV6-5
J: TRBJ2-2
size: -
D: -
CDR3: CASWTGTGELFF
DNA: TGTGCCAGCTGGACTGGCACCGGGGAGCTGTTTTTT

V: TRBV29-1
J: TRBJ1-2
size: -
D: TRBD1
CDR3: CSVAPRQGNYGYTF
DNA: TGCAGCGTTGCCCCCCGACAGGGGAACTATGGCTACACCTTC

V: TRBV10-3
J: TRBJ1-2
size: -
D: -
CDR3: CATLGDLYTF
DNA: TGTGCCACCCTGGGGGATCTCTACACCTTC

V: TRBV6-6
J: TRBJ1-1
size: -
D: -
CDR3: CASTRTYTEAFF
DNA: TGTGCCAGCACTAGGACCTACACTGAAGCTTTCTTT

V: TRBV14
J: TRBJ1-2
size: -
D: -
CDR3: CASSSMTKSPSGYTF
DNA: TGTGCCAGCAGTTCCATGACCAAATCGCCCTCTGGCTACACCTTC

V: TRBV5-6
J: TRBJ1-2
size: -
D: -
CDR3: CASSLDGRRYTF
DNA: TGTGCCAGCAGCTTGGACGGAAGACGCTACACCTTC

V: TRBV9
J: TRBJ1-6
size: -
D: -
CDR3: CASSVSGRDSPLHF
DNA: TGTGCCAGCAGCGTGTCAGGTCGGGATTCACCCCTCCACTTT

V: TRBV29-1
J: TRBJ1-2
size: -
D: -
CDR3: CSVAPYNYGYTF
DNA: TGCAGCGTTGCCCCTTATAACTATGGCTACACCTTC

V: TRBV19
J: TRBJ1-1
size: -
D: TRBD1
CDR3: CASSIGTGRTEAFF
DNA: TGTGCCAGTAGTATCGGGACAGGGAGGACTGAAGCTTTCTTT

V: TRBV7-2
J: TRBJ2-1
size: -
D: TRBD2
CDR3: CASSPSGLAGGEQFF
DNA: TGTGCCAGCAGCCCCTCGGGACTAGCGGGGGGTGAGCAGTTCTTC

V: TRBV4-3
J: TRBJ2-7
size: few
D: -
CDR3: CASSQGVWGEQYF
DNA: TGCGCCAGCAGCCAAGGGGTGTGGGGCGAGCAGTACTTC

V: TRBV18
J: TRBJ1-1
size: -
D: -
CDR3: CASSPQPGATEAFF
DNA: TGTGCCAGCTCACCACAACCAGGGGCGACTGAAGCTTTCTTT

V: TRBV7-3
J: TRBJ2-5
size: -
D: -
CDR3: CASSLGHSQETQYF
DNA: TGTGCCAGCAGCTTAGGACACTCCCAAGAGACCCAGTACTTC

V: TRBV25-1
J: TRBJ2-3
size: -
D: -
CDR3: CASRGHESSAQYF
DNA: TGTGCCAGCAGGGGACATGAGTCGAGCGCGCAGTATTTT

V: TRBV9
J: TRBJ2-1
size: -
D: TRBD2
CDR3: CASSVSGVDNEQFF
DNA: TGTGCCAGCAGCGTTAGCGGGGTCGACAATGAGCAGTTCTTC

V: TRBV29-1
J: TRBJ1-2
size: -
D: TRBD1
CDR3: CSVEGPGDSTNYGYTF
DNA: TGCAGCGTTGAAGGTCCGGGGGACAGTACCAACTATGGCTACACCTTC

V: TRBV2
J: TRBJ1-2
size: -
D: -
CDR3: CASSEEGDRNDNYGYTF
DNA: TGTGCCAGCAGTGAAGAAGGAGACAGAAATGATAACTATGGCTACACCTTC

V: TRBV5-1
J: TRBJ2-7
size: -
D: -
CDR3: CASSLAEQFNEQYF
DNA: TGCGCCAGCAGCTTGGCCGAGCAGTTCAACGAGCAGTACTTC

V: TRBV7-2
J: TRBJ1-1
size: few
D: -
CDR3: CASSLNKGQNLNTEAFF
DNA: TGTGCCAGCAGCTTAAATAAAGGGCAGAACCTTAACACTGAAGCTTTCTTT

V: TRBV6-5
J: TRBJ2-3
size: -
D: TRBD2
CDR3: CASSYSGSTDTQYF
DNA: TGTGCCAGCAGTTATAGCGGGAGCACAGATACGCAGTATTTT

V: TRBV7-2
J: TRBJ2-7
size: few
D: -
CDR3: CASSLGGPSEQYF
DNA: TGTGCCAGCAGCTTAGGGGGGCCTAGCGAGCAGTACTTC

V: TRBV4-3
J: TRBJ1-1
size: many
D: -
CDR3: CASSLSTNTEAFF
DNA: TGCGCCAGCAGCCTCTCAACGAACACTGAAGCTTTCTTT

V: TRBV29-1
J: TRBJ1-5
size: -
D: TRBD1
CDR3: CSVAGQGANQPQHF
DNA: TGCAGCGTAGCCGGACAGGGGGCAAATCAGCCCCAGCATTTT

V: TRBV29-1
J: TRBJ2-2
size: -
D: TRBD1
CDR3: CSVEDRDRGRAGELFF
DNA: TGCAGCGTTGAAGATCGGGACAGGGGGCGAGCCGGGGAGCTGTTTTTT